The clone carrying this T cell receptor (beta chain) occurred many times. Its specificity is not known. Using its own MiXCR run on the reads, TCRdb lists one record per CDR3 protein. The sample has over 250,000 distinct CDR3 sequences; about 20% are singletons. This entry comes from a study of T cell repertoires in cytomegalovirus infection. Study information: TCR beta signatures that were public indicated CMV infection and matching HLA type.

CDR1 SGHAT and CDR2 FQNNGV come from the germline V gene. The V gene lost 4 bases and the J gene lost 2 bases, with 7 bases spanning the gap. The CDR3 has 13 amino acids. The specimen comprised cultured PBMCs, sampled from culture after CMV antigen stimulation. The chain joins TRBV11-2 to TRBJ2-3; D uncertain. The TCR comes from a human donor in good health (CMV status not recorded). Some clones in this sample may be carry-over from other donors' samples. The CDR3 is CASSSRITDTQYF. For the CDR3, the DNA is TGTGCCAGCAGCTCCCGGATCACAGATACGCAGTATTTT. Looking up the rest from reference TRBV11-2 and TRBJ2-3 gives the full variable domain: EAGVAQSPRYKIIEKRQSVAFWCNPISGHATLYWYQQILGQGPKLLIQFQNNGVVDDSQLPKDRFSAERLKGVDSTLKIQPAKLEDSAVYLCASSSRITDTQYFGPGTRLTVL.